One sample yielded the 18 T cell receptor beta chains listed below, sequenced in a study of cytomegalovirus exposure and HLA in healthy donors. Assay used: immunoSEQ multiplex PCR; TCRdb lists only in-frame clones, some missing. The repertoire holds around 93,000 clones, with roughly 85% as singletons. Sample: PBMCs. These receptors were collected from a man aged 18 to 30 in good health and CMV-seropositive.

The CDR3 here is CASSGTPGSQETQYF. Here the CDR3 DNA reads TGTGCCAGCAGTGGAACCCCGGGGTCCCAAGAGACCCAGTACTTC. This chain uses TRBV6-1 with TRBJ2-5; weak D call: TRBD2 (5 bases). Germline CDR1 reads MNHNS; CDR2 reads SASEGT. CDR3 length: 15 residues. The germline V and J ends were trimmed by 4 bases and 1 base, with 13 bases remaining between them.

The genes are TRBV2 and TRBJ1-1, with a possible D match to TRBD1 (6 bases). This CDR3 has 15 residues. Germline V gene lookup returns CDR1 SNHLY and CDR2 FYNNEI. Trimming removed 6 bases from V and 0 bases from J, with 14 bases in between. The DNA for the CDR3 is TGTGCCAGCAGGGGGGGGCGGGGACTGAACACTGAAGCTTTCTTT. Translation gives CASRGGRGLNTEAFF.

This chain uses TRBV6-1 with TRBJ2-5; 8 bases line up with TRBD1. Germline V gene sequence: CDR1 MNHNS, CDR2 SASEGT. This CDR3 has 13 amino acids. V was pared by 7 bases and J by 4 bases, with 5 bases of the junction left unmatched. The DNA for the CDR3 is TGTGCCAGCAATACGGGACAGGTAGAGACCCAGTACTTC. The encoded protein is CASNTGQVETQYF.

The chain combines TRBV7-9 with TRBJ1-5; TRBD1 is a possible D gene (5 bases). The CDR3 runs to 15 residues. The germline V gene has CDR1 SEHNR and CDR2 FQNEAQ (reference sequence). Trimming shortened V by 1 base and J by 2 bases, and 9 bases separated the two germline ends. The CDR3 DNA is TGTGCCAGCAGCTTAGGGGGACTTGGCAATCAGCCCCAGCATTTT. Its protein product is CASSLGGLGNQPQHF.

This sequence joins TRBV11-2 and TRBJ1-1, with 11 nucleotides matching TRBD1. The CDR3 extends over 17 amino acids. V shed 1 base and J 2 bases; nucleotides not matched to a gene: 6. Germline CDR1 reads SGHAT; CDR2 reads FQNNGV. CDR3 protein: CASSLAPRTGGNTEAFF. CDR3 DNA sequence: TGTGCCAGCAGCTTAGCCCCTAGGACAGGGGGCAACACTGAAGCTTTCTTT.

The chain employs TRBV9 and TRBJ2-7; no definite D call. Looked up from germline, CDR1 is SGDLS and CDR2 is YYNGEE. The V gene lost 4 bases and the J gene lost 0 bases, with 8 bases spanning the gap. The CDR3 sequence is 13 residues long. CDR3: CASSRTPSYEQYF. The DNA of the CDR3 is TGTGCCAGCAGCCGCACTCCCTCCTACGAGCAGTACTTC. Using reference TRBV9 and TRBJ2-7 for the parts outside the CDR3, the full variable domain is DSGVTQTPKHLITATGQRVTLRCSPRSGDLSVYWYQQSLDQGLQFLIQYYNGEERAKGNILERFSAQQFPDLHSELNLSSLELGDSALYFCASSRTPSYEQYFGPGTRLTVT.

V and J are TRBV2 and TRBJ1-5; TRBD1 might be the D (5 bases). This CDR3 spans 13 amino acids. From germline, CDR1 is SNHLY and CDR2 FYNNEI. V lost 4 bases to trimming and J lost 5 bases, with 9 bases between them. CDR3 loop: CASSAFRDQPQHF. Here the CDR3 DNA reads TGTGCCAGCAGTGCATTCAGGGATCAGCCCCAGCATTTT. Looking up the rest from reference TRBV2 and TRBJ1-5 gives the full variable domain: EPEVTQTPSHQVTQMGQEVILRCVPISNHLYFYWYRQILGQKVEFLVSFYNNEISEKSEIFDDQFSVERPDGSNFTLKIRSTKLEDSAMYFCASSAFRDQPQHFGDGTRLSIL.

The genes are TRBV11-2 and TRBJ2-5, with D maybe TRBD2 (5 bases). Germline lookup yields CDR1 SGHAT and CDR2 FQNNGV. With 5 bases removed from V and 4 bases from J, the gap between germline ends came to 17 bases. The CDR3 spans 15 residues. The CDR3 loop reads CASSPVLLGGETQYF. The CDR3 nucleotides read TGTGCCAGCAGCCCGGTCCTACTCGGAGGAGAGACCCAGTACTTC. The full variable domain, rest sourced from reference TRBV11-2 and TRBJ2-5, is EAGVAQSPRYKIIEKRQSVAFWCNPISGHATLYWYQQILGQGPKLLIQFQNNGVVDDSQLPKDRFSAERLKGVDSTLKIQPAKLEDSAVYLCASSPVLLGGETQYFGPGTRLLVL.

V gene TRBV27 combines with J gene TRBJ1-2; TRBD1 aligns across 8 bases. This CDR3 comprises 13 residues. Germline lookup yields CDR1 MNHEY and CDR2 SMNVEV (reference sequence). V lost 3 bases to trimming and J lost 4 bases; unmatched junction nucleotides: 1. CDR3 sequence reads: CASSFTGGYGYTF. CDR3 in DNA: TGTGCCAGCAGTTTCACAGGGGGCTATGGCTACACCTTC.

The chain is built from TRBV18 and TRBJ1-2; D unresolved. Trimming pared 3 bases from V and 0 bases from J, leaving 17 bases between. This CDR3 has 17 amino acids. Germline CDR1 KGHSH, CDR2 LQKENI. CDR3 sequence reads: CASSPPRAGEPNYGYTF. Here the CDR3 DNA reads TGTGCCAGCTCACCTCCGCGGGCCGGGGAACCTAACTATGGCTACACCTTC.

This clone was observed a single time. DNA for the CDR3: TGTGCCAGCAGTTTAAGCCTCGTTACGATTAGCCACTACAATGAGCAGTTCTTC. This sequence encodes CASSLSLVTISHYNEQFF. The chain recombines TRBV28 with TRBJ2-1; D is ambiguous. Germline V CDR1 and CDR2: MDHEN, SYDVKM. V was shortened by 2 bases and J by 3 bases, with 20 bases between the two germline ends. This CDR3 is 18 amino acids long.

The rearrangement uses TRBV7-9 and TRBJ1-2; 9 positions match TRBD1. Germline CDR1 SEHNR, CDR2 FQNEAQ (reference sequence). There are 15 residues in the CDR3. V lost 5 bases, J lost 5 bases, and 9 bases stayed unmatched. The CDR3: CASSPPGTGLYGYTF. CDR3 nucleotides: TGTGCCAGCAGCCCCCCAGGGACAGGGCTTTATGGCTACACCTTC.

This rearrangement joins TRBV7-9 to TRBJ1-3, with D perhaps TRBD1 (5 bases). V shed 0 bases and J shed 9 bases, with 9 bases lying between them. Germline assignment: CDR1 SEHNR and CDR2 FQNEAQ (reference sequence). This CDR3 has 13 residues. CDR3 residues: CASSLAGQGTIYF. CDR3 nucleotides: TGTGCCAGCAGCTTAGCGGGCCAGGGCACCATATATTTT.

The chain employs TRBV6-5 and TRBJ2-1, with TRBD1 matching over 10 bases. The J segment lost 3 bases and the V segment lost 5 bases, leaving 4 bases of the junction unmatched. The CDR3 has 15 amino acids. Germline V gives CDR1 MNHEY, CDR2 SVGAGI. In DNA, the CDR3 is TGTGCCAGCAGTGCCGGGACAGGGGACTACAATGAGCAGTTCTTC. Translating gives CASSAGTGDYNEQFF.

In its sample, this clone was seen many times. The rearrangement links TRBV11-2 to TRBJ2-2, with 7 bases identical to TRBD2. The CDR3 contains 14 residues. The ends lost 2 bases at V and 7 bases at J; junction bases unmatched: 4. Germline V gene sequence: CDR1 SGHAT, CDR2 FQNNGV. This CDR3 reads CASSLSGGVGELFF. In DNA form, the CDR3 reads TGTGCCAGCAGCTTATCGGGGGGAGTCGGGGAGCTGTTTTTT. Full variable domain (missing parts from reference TRBV11-2 and TRBJ2-2): EAGVAQSPRYKIIEKRQSVAFWCNPISGHATLYWYQQILGQGPKLLIQFQNNGVVDDSQLPKDRFSAERLKGVDSTLKIQPAKLEDSAVYLCASSLSGGVGELFFGEGSRLTVL.

The chain recombines TRBV5-1 with TRBJ2-1, with 9 bases aligning to TRBD1. The CDR3 totals 15 residues. Germline V gives CDR1 SGHRS, CDR2 YFSETQ. V lost 2 bases to trimming and J lost 6 bases; unmatched junction nucleotides: 6. The chain's CDR3 is CASSFLQGAGNEQFF. The CDR3, as DNA: TGCGCCAGCAGCTTTCTACAGGGGGCTGGCAATGAGCAGTTCTTC. Using reference TRBV5-1 and TRBJ2-1 for the parts outside the CDR3, the full variable domain is KAGVTQTPRYLIKTRGQQVTLSCSPISGHRSVSWYQQTPGQGLQFLFEYFSETQRNKGNFPGRFSGRQFSNSRSEMNVSTLELGDSALYLCASSFLQGAGNEQFFGPGTRLTVL.

J is TRBJ1-5 and V is TRBV6-1; maybe TRBD1 (6 bases). The germline V gene has CDR1 MNHNS and CDR2 SASEGT. The CDR3 covers 14 residues. V lost 6 bases, J lost 5 bases, and 14 bases lay in between. CDR3 coding DNA: TGTGCCAGCAGGGTTACAGGGAGCTATCAGCCCCAGCATTTT. Translating gives CASRVTGSYQPQHF.

This chain joins TRBV9 and TRBJ2-5; TRBD2 aligns across 7 bases. V gave up 7 bases and J gave up 0 bases; unmatched junction bases: 12. Germline CDR1 SGDLS, CDR2 YYNGEE. The length of the CDR3 is 16 residues. CDR3 sequence reads: CASSPWDYLYQETQYF. The CDR3 DNA follows: TGTGCCAGCTCCCCCTGGGACTACCTGTACCAAGAGACCCAGTACTTC.